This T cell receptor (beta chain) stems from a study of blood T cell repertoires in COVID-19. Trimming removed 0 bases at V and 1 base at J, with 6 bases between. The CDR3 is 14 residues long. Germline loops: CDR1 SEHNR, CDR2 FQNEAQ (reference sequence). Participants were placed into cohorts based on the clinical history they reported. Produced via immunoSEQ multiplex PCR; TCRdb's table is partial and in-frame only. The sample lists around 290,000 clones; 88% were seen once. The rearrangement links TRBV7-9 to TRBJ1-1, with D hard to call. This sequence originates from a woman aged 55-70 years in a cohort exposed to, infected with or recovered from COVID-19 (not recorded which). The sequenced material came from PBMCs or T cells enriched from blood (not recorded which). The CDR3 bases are TGTGCCAGCAGCTTAGCGGGAGGGAACACTGAAGCTTTCTTT. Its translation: CASSLAGGNTEAFF.